A single sample is the source of the 21 T cell receptor beta chains below, sequenced in a study of OX40 agonist ivuxolimab in advanced cancers. Receptor amplification or capture employed the immunoSEQ multiplex PCR assay. The source is immuneACCESS, and TCRdb retained only in-frame sequences with V and J called. Part of the clones is not carried over; for the studies checked, unresolved V genes explain less than half of this, and the remainder is unexplained. This sample comprises about 79,000 clones, over 70% of them detected only once. Jointly, the top ten make up approximately 4.5% of the sample. This specimen was CD4+ or CD8+ T cells sorted from blood, taken in a trial of the OX40 agonist ivuxolimab. All receptors come from an adult with an advanced solid tumor such as melanoma, head and neck, liver or kidney cancer.

The chain uses TRBV7-8 and TRBJ2-3, with a tentative D call TRBD1 (5 bases). CDR1 and CDR2 (germline): SGHVS, FQNEAQ. The CDR3 has 19 residues. Deletions cut 4 bases from V and 2 bases from J, with 25 bases between. DNA of the CDR3: TGTGCCAGCAGCTCACCGATATATTCAGACAGCAAACACACAGATACGCAGTATTTT. Its translation is CASSSPIYSDSKHTDTQYF.

This sequence joins TRBV5-1 and TRBJ2-2, with TRBD2 identical over 13 bases. This CDR3 has 16 residues. V shed 3 bases and J 7 bases; nucleotides not matched to a gene: 6. CDR1 is SGHRS and CDR2 is YFSETQ in the germline V gene. Here the CDR3 reads CASSSGLAGAFGELFF. The CDR3 bases are TGCGCCAGCAGCTCTGGACTAGCGGGGGCGTTCGGGGAGCTGTTTTTT.

V and J are TRBV5-1 and TRBJ2-2, with 7 bases fitting TRBD2. V lost 4 bases to trimming and J lost 3 bases; unmatched junction nucleotides: 9. Germline V gives CDR1 SGHRS, CDR2 YFSETQ. The CDR3 is 16 amino acids. The CDR3 sequence: CASSLRTGGDTGELFF. Written as DNA, the CDR3 is TGCGCCAGCAGCCTACGGACGGGGGGAGACACCGGGGAGCTGTTTTTT.

This clone was counted once. The rearrangement uses TRBV18 and TRBJ2-2; 9 nucleotides align to TRBD1. Germline V gene data show CDR1 as KGHSH and CDR2 as LQKENI. V was pared by 2 bases and J by 4 bases, with 2 bases of the junction left unmatched. The CDR3 extends over 15 amino acids. CDR3 amino acids: CASSPRTGATGELFF. CDR3 DNA sequence: TGTGCCAGCTCACCAAGGACAGGGGCCACCGGGGAGCTGTTTTTT.

The chain links TRBV19 to TRBJ1-1, with D possibly matching TRBD1 (5 bases). The CDR3 length is 14 residues. Germline V gives CDR1 LNHDA, CDR2 SQIVND (reference sequence). Trimming shortened V by 7 bases and J by 3 bases, and 15 bases separated the two germline ends. CDR3 nucleotides: TGTGCCAGTACCGAGGGGCAGATGGACACTGAAGCTTTCTTT. This gives the protein CASTEGQMDTEAFF. The full variable domain, in which reference TRBV19 and TRBJ1-1 provide the parts outside the CDR3, is DGGITQSPKYLFRKEGQNVTLSCEQNLNHDAMYWYRQDPGQGLRLIYYSQIVNDFQKGDIAEGYSVSREKKESFPLTVTSAQKNPTAFYLCASTEGQMDTEAFFGQGTRLTVV.

V gene TRBV9 combines with J gene TRBJ2-3; tentatively, D is TRBD2 (6 bases). The CDR3 runs to 12 residues. Germline CDR1 and CDR2: SGDLS and YYNGEE. With 8 bases removed from V and 1 base from J, the gap between germline ends came to 8 bases. In nucleotides, the CDR3 is TGTGCCAGTGGAGGGGGCACAGATACGCAGTATTTT. The encoded protein is CASGGGTDTQYF. Using reference TRBV9 and TRBJ2-3 for the parts outside the CDR3, the full variable domain is DSGVTQTPKHLITATGQRVTLRCSPRSGDLSVYWYQQSLDQGLQFLIQYYNGEERAKGNILERFSAQQFPDLHSELNLSSLELGDSALYFCASGGGTDTQYFGPGTRLTVL.

A few counts support this clone. The chain employs TRBV11-2 and TRBJ1-5; no clear D gene. Looked up from germline, CDR1 is SGHAT and CDR2 is FQNNGV. V lost 0 bases to trimming and J lost 2 bases, with 8 bases between them. This CDR3 has 15 residues. The CDR3 DNA is TGTGCCAGCAGCTTAGATATATCAGGCAATCAGCCCCAGCATTTT. As protein: CASSLDISGNQPQHF. Full variable domain (remainder filled in from reference TRBV11-2 and TRBJ1-5): EAGVAQSPRYKIIEKRQSVAFWCNPISGHATLYWYQQILGQGPKLLIQFQNNGVVDDSQLPKDRFSAERLKGVDSTLKIQPAKLEDSAVYLCASSLDISGNQPQHFGDGTRLSIL.

This chain connects TRBV7-9 to TRBJ2-2, with a weak D call TRBD1 (5 bases). The V gene's germline CDR1 is SEHNR and CDR2 FQNEAQ (reference sequence). This CDR3 is 14 amino acids long. V was pared by 3 bases and J by 1 base, with 6 bases between. DNA of the CDR3: TGTGCCAGCAGCTTCGACAGGAACACCGGGGAGCTGTTTTTT. This encodes CASSFDRNTGELFF.

The gene calls are TRBV7-8 and TRBJ2-7, with a tentative D call TRBD1 (6 bases). The CDR3 has 12 amino acids. The V gene's germline CDR1 is SGHVS and CDR2 FQNEAQ. V was clipped by 2 bases and J by 4 bases, with 6 bases between them. CDR3 in DNA: TGTGCCAGCAGCTTACAGGGGTACGAGCAGTACTTC. It specifies CASSLQGYEQYF. The entire variable domain, with the rest obtained from reference TRBV7-8 and TRBJ2-7, is as follows: GAGVSQSPRYKVAKRGQDVALRCDPISGHVSLFWYQQALGQGPEFLTYFQNEAQLDKSGLPSDRFFAERPEGSVSTLKIQRTQQEDSAVYLCASSLQGYEQYFGPGTRLTVT.

The chain links TRBV6-1 to TRBJ2-1; 7 bases match TRBD2. Germline V gene lookup returns CDR1 MNHNS and CDR2 SASEGT. The V gene end was trimmed by 2 bases and the J gene end by 7 bases; junction bases not matched to a gene: 20. There are 19 residues in the CDR3. The CDR3 spells CASSESAAGLVLLRNEQFF. CDR3 in DNA: TGTGCCAGCAGTGAATCGGCAGCGGGGCTCGTTTTGTTGAGAAATGAGCAGTTCTTC.

V and J are TRBV5-1 and TRBJ2-1; 16 nucleotides agree with TRBD2. Trimming took 4 bases from V and 9 from J; bases not matched to a gene: 4. The germline V gene encodes CDR1 SGHRS and CDR2 YFSETQ. The CDR3 runs 15 residues. CDR3: CASSQGTSGRGEQFF. The CDR3 DNA is TGCGCCAGCAGCCAAGGGACTAGCGGGAGGGGTGAGCAGTTCTTC.

V and J are TRBV7-2 and TRBJ2-1; 8 bases align to TRBD2. CDR3 length: 13 residues. CDR1 and CDR2 (germline): SGHTA, FQGNSA. V trimming: 8 bases; J trimming: 8 bases; junction bases outside the gene matches: 8. In nucleotides, the CDR3 is TGTGCCAGCCGGGAGAGCGGGGGACATGAGCAGTTCTTC. Amino acids: CASRESGGHEQFF.

The J gene is TRBJ2-5, the V gene TRBV5-6; TRBD2 agrees at 7 bases. The DNA end is a closer match to TRBJ2-7, so the J assignment may be wrong. CDR3 length equals 15 residues. Germline assignment: CDR1 SGHDT and CDR2 YYEEEE. Written as DNA, the CDR3 is TGTGCCAGCAGCTTTGACAGAACTAGCGCCTACGAGCAGTACTTC. It codes for CASSFDRTSAYEQYF.

J is TRBJ2-7 and V is TRBV2, with TRBD1 as a possible D gene (7 bases). The germline V gene encodes CDR1 SNHLY and CDR2 FYNNEI. The CDR3 is 13 amino acids. V was clipped by 4 bases and J by 5 bases, with 12 bases between them. The CDR3 is CASSAQGGDEQYF. In DNA, the CDR3 is TGTGCCAGCAGTGCCCAGGGGGGCGACGAGCAGTACTTC.

The chain joins TRBV29-1 to TRBJ1-1; 8 bases fit TRBD1. Germline V CDR1 and CDR2: SQVTM, ANQGSEA. The V gene end was trimmed by 1 base and the J gene end by 6 bases; junction bases not matched to a gene: 4. This CDR3 has 13 amino acids. CDR3 sequence (DNA): TGCAGCGTTGAAGGCTCAGGGGGCCCTGAAGCTTTCTTT. Translating it yields CSVEGSGGPEAFF.

This rearrangement joins TRBV19 to TRBJ2-4; TRBD2 aligns across 10 bases. V lost 3 bases, J lost 9 bases, and 2 bases stayed unmatched. The length of the CDR3 is 13 residues. Germline-derived CDR1 and CDR2 are LNHDA and SQIVND (reference sequence). CDR3 nucleotide sequence: TGTGCCAGTAGTATCTTAGCGGGGGGCATTCAGTACTTC. This translates into CASSILAGGIQYF.

The V gene is TRBV2, the J gene TRBJ1-1; D is undetermined. Germline values: CDR1 SNHLY, CDR2 FYNNEI. The CDR3 extends over 13 amino acids. The V end was cut by 7 bases, the J end by 1 base, with 10 bases between. The DNA of the CDR3 is TGTGCCAGCACGTCAAATCCGAACACTGAAGCTTTCTTT. It specifies CASTSNPNTEAFF. Filled out from reference TRBV2 and TRBJ1-1, the complete variable domain reads EPEVTQTPSHQVTQMGQEVILRCVPISNHLYFYWYRQILGQKVEFLVSFYNNEISEKSEIFDDQFSVERPDGSNFTLKIRSTKLEDSAMYFCASTSNPNTEAFFGQGTRLTVV.

The chain joins TRBV30 to TRBJ2-3; D uncertain. This CDR3 has 12 residues. Trimming left V 0 bases short and J 6 bases short, with 7 bases between. Germline V gene lookup returns CDR1 GTSNPN and CDR2 SVGIG (reference sequence). CDR3 loop: CAWSVTVDTQYF. DNA for the CDR3: TGTGCCTGGAGTGTAACGGTGGATACGCAGTATTTT.

The V gene is TRBV5-8, the J gene TRBJ2-3, with 8 bases lining up with TRBD2. The CDR3 spans 16 residues. Losses at the gene ends were 4 bases for V and 4 bases for J; bases not matched to a gene: 11. Germline CDR1 is SGHTS and CDR2 is YDEGEE. In DNA, the CDR3 is TGTGCCAGCAGCCCCGGCGGTAGCGGGGCCGCAGATACGCAGTATTTT. The encoded protein is CASSPGGSGAADTQYF.

This sequence joins TRBV10-1 and TRBJ2-5; D may be TRBD1 (7 bases). The germline V and J ends were trimmed by 2 bases and 1 base, with 11 bases remaining between them. Germline lookup yields CDR1 WNHNN and CDR2 SYGVQD (reference sequence). The CDR3 is made up of 15 amino acids. In DNA, the CDR3 is TGCGCCAGCAGTGAGCGACAGGGACTCCAAGAGACCCAGTACTTC. Translation: CASSERQGLQETQYF.

The chain joins TRBV30 to TRBJ2-7, with D possibly TRBD1 on 5 matching bases. This CDR3 has 11 residues. The V and J ends lost 4 bases and 7 bases respectively, with 11 bases between them. Germline CDR1 reads GTSNPN; CDR2 reads SVGIG (reference sequence). CDR3 loop: CAWTGMGEQYF. As DNA, the CDR3 is TGTGCCTGGACAGGGATGGGGGAGCAGTACTTC.